This TCR beta chain was found in a study of T cell changes during pregnancy in multiple sclerosis. This clone was seen once. The data were produced by immunoSEQ multiplex PCR, yet TCRdb's version contains in-frame clones alone and is incomplete. The sample contains 110,000 or so clones, over 85% of which appear only once. CDR3 length equals 17 residues. CDR1 is MDHEN, CDR2 SYDVKM, per germline. Trimming took 1 base from V and 4 from J; bases not matched to a gene: 11. The sample in question was peripheral blood, obtained before pregnancy. The sequence was collected from a female donor with multiple sclerosis, enrolled in a pregnancy study. This chain connects TRBV28 to TRBJ1-1; 8 nucleotides align to TRBD1. In DNA form, the CDR3 reads TGTGCCAGCAGTTTATACCGGACAGGGTTCGTGGGCACTGAAGCTTTCTTT. It yields the protein CASSLYRTGFVGTEAFF.